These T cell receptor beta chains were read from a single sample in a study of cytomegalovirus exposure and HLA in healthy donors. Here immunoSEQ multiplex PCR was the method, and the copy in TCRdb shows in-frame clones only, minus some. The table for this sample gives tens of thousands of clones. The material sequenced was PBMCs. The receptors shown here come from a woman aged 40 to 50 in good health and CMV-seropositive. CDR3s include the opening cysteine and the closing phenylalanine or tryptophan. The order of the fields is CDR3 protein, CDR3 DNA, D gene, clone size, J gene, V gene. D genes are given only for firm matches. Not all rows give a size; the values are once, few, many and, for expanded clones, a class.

cdr3_aa: CASSLVAGPDGYTF
cdr3_nt: TGCGCCAGCAGCTTGGTGGCAGGCCCCGATGGCTACACCTTC
d_call: .
clone_size: .
j_call: TRBJ1-2
v_call: TRBV5-1

cdr3_aa: CASSYFGENQYF
cdr3_nt: .
d_call: .
clone_size: .
j_call: TRBJ2-5
v_call: TRBV6-6

cdr3_aa: CASSHREGNTEAFF
cdr3_nt: TGCGCCAGCAGCCACAGGGAGGGGAACACTGAAGCTTTCTTT
d_call: .
clone_size: .
j_call: TRBJ1-1
v_call: TRBV4-3

cdr3_aa: CASRHKVAGGLQETQYF
cdr3_nt: TGTGCCAGCAGACACAAAGTAGCAGGGGGCCTCCAAGAGACCCAGTACTTC
d_call: TRBD1
clone_size: .
j_call: TRBJ2-5
v_call: TRBV14

cdr3_aa: CASLARLQGTDTQYF
cdr3_nt: TGTGCCAGCCTAGCGCGACTACAGGGCACAGATACGCAGTATTTT
d_call: .
clone_size: .
j_call: TRBJ2-3
v_call: TRBV6-1

cdr3_aa: CASSRRTSGRGTDTQYF
cdr3_nt: TGCGCCAGCAGCCGCCGGACTAGCGGGAGGGGCACAGATACGCAGTATTTT
d_call: TRBD2
clone_size: .
j_call: TRBJ2-3
v_call: TRBV5-1

cdr3_aa: CASSKPSQTSDNEQFF
cdr3_nt: TGTGCCAGCAGTAAGCCTTCTCAGACTAGCGACAATGAGCAGTTCTTC
d_call: TRBD2
clone_size: .
j_call: TRBJ2-1
v_call: TRBV28

cdr3_aa: CASSPGPGRGQETQYF
cdr3_nt: TGTGCCAGCTCACCAGGCCCCGGGAGAGGGCAAGAGACCCAGTACTTC
d_call: .
clone_size: .
j_call: TRBJ2-5
v_call: TRBV18

cdr3_aa: CASSLDFARGTTDTQYF
cdr3_nt: TGCGCCAGCAGCTTGGATTTTGCGAGGGGGACCACAGATACGCAGTATTTT
d_call: .
clone_size: .
j_call: TRBJ2-3
v_call: TRBV5-1

cdr3_aa: CASSLRGVRTDTQYF
cdr3_nt: TGTGCCAGCAGCTTACGGGGTGTCCGCACAGATACGCAGTATTTT
d_call: .
clone_size: .
j_call: TRBJ2-3
v_call: TRBV7-2

cdr3_aa: CARSRPTGEDEKLFF
cdr3_nt: TGTGCCAGAAGCAGACCGACAGGGGAGGATGAAAAACTGTTTTTT
d_call: TRBD1
clone_size: .
j_call: TRBJ1-4
v_call: TRBV5-3

cdr3_aa: CASSLGTGWDYGYTF
cdr3_nt: TGTGCCAGCAGCTTAGGAACAGGATGGGACTATGGCTACACCTTC
d_call: .
clone_size: .
j_call: TRBJ1-2
v_call: TRBV7-9

cdr3_aa: CASTYRGYNQPQHF
cdr3_nt: TGTGCCAGTACTTATAGAGGGTACAATCAGCCCCAGCATTTT
d_call: .
clone_size: .
j_call: TRBJ1-5
v_call: TRBV19

cdr3_aa: CASSLDRGPTYEQYF
cdr3_nt: TGTGCCAGCAGCCTCGACAGGGGCCCGACCTACGAGCAGTACTTC
d_call: TRBD1
clone_size: .
j_call: TRBJ2-7
v_call: TRBV28

cdr3_aa: CASSPDSQETQYF
cdr3_nt: TGTGCCAGCAGCCCGGACAGCCAAGAGACCCAGTACTTC
d_call: .
clone_size: .
j_call: TRBJ2-5
v_call: TRBV7-2

cdr3_aa: CASSFYRGETQYF
cdr3_nt: TGTGCCAGCAGCTTCTACAGGGGTGAGACCCAGTACTTC
d_call: TRBD1
clone_size: .
j_call: TRBJ2-5
v_call: TRBV5-6

cdr3_aa: CASSPSGTGYDYEQYF
cdr3_nt: TGCGCCAGCAGCCCCTCCGGGACAGGGTATGACTACGAGCAGTACTTC
d_call: TRBD1
clone_size: .
j_call: TRBJ2-7
v_call: TRBV4-1

cdr3_aa: CASSFGTAYNEQFF
cdr3_nt: TGCGCCAGCAGCTTCGGGACTGCCTACAATGAGCAGTTCTTC
d_call: .
clone_size: .
j_call: TRBJ2-1
v_call: TRBV4-3

cdr3_aa: CASSLTGLNEKLFF
cdr3_nt: TGTGCCAGCTCACTGACAGGTCTTAATGAAAAACTGTTTTTT
d_call: .
clone_size: .
j_call: TRBJ1-4
v_call: TRBV18

cdr3_aa: CASSSRGSSYNEQFF
cdr3_nt: TGTGCCAGCAGCTCCAGGGGGAGCTCCTACAATGAGCAGTTCTTC
d_call: TRBD1
clone_size: .
j_call: TRBJ2-1
v_call: TRBV5-4

cdr3_aa: CASSPSRGTGRPNGYTF
cdr3_nt: TGTGCCAGCAGCCCAAGTCGGGGGACAGGGCGACCGAATGGCTACACCTTC
d_call: TRBD1
clone_size: .
j_call: TRBJ1-2
v_call: TRBV7-8

cdr3_aa: CASSVGPGELWETQYF
cdr3_nt: TGTGCCAGCAGCGTAGGACCAGGGGAGCTTTGGGAGACCCAGTACTTC
d_call: .
clone_size: .
j_call: TRBJ2-5
v_call: TRBV9

cdr3_aa: CASSLGQYEQYF
cdr3_nt: TGCGCCAGCAGCTTGGGACAATACGAGCAGTACTTC
d_call: .
clone_size: .
j_call: TRBJ2-7
v_call: TRBV5-1

cdr3_aa: CSVDTVYNEQFF
cdr3_nt: TGCAGCGTTGACACAGTTTACAATGAGCAGTTCTTC
d_call: .
clone_size: .
j_call: TRBJ2-1
v_call: TRBV29-1

cdr3_aa: CASSVSQGVITDTQYF
cdr3_nt: TGTGCCAGCAGCGTATCTCAAGGGGTAATCACAGATACGCAGTATTTT
d_call: .
clone_size: .
j_call: TRBJ2-3
v_call: TRBV9

cdr3_aa: CASSIHYEQYF
cdr3_nt: TGTGCCAGCAGTATACACTACGAGCAGTACTTC
d_call: .
clone_size: .
j_call: TRBJ2-7
v_call: TRBV2

cdr3_aa: CASSLLTGGEQFF
cdr3_nt: TGTGCCAGCAGCTTACTAACCGGGGGTGAGCAGTTCTTC
d_call: .
clone_size: .
j_call: TRBJ2-1
v_call: TRBV7-2

cdr3_aa: CAWSQTGGHEQYF
cdr3_nt: TGTGCCTGGAGTCAGACAGGGGGCCACGAGCAGTACTTC
d_call: TRBD1
clone_size: .
j_call: TRBJ2-7
v_call: TRBV30

cdr3_aa: CACTGTSGSRESVEQFF
cdr3_nt: TGTGCCTGCACCGGGACTAGCGGGAGCAGGGAGTCGGTTGAGCAGTTCTTC
d_call: TRBD2
clone_size: .
j_call: TRBJ2-1
v_call: TRBV19

cdr3_aa: CASWGRMNTEAFF
cdr3_nt: TGTGCCAGTTGGGGCAGGATGAACACTGAAGCTTTCTTT
d_call: .
clone_size: .
j_call: TRBJ1-1
v_call: TRBV19

cdr3_aa: CASSLEGRDEQFF
cdr3_nt: TGTGCCAGCAGTTTAGAGGGAAGGGATGAGCAGTTCTTC
d_call: .
clone_size: .
j_call: TRBJ2-1
v_call: TRBV28

cdr3_aa: CASRMTSGSTDTQYF
cdr3_nt: TGTGCCAGCAGGATGACTAGCGGTAGCACAGATACGCAGTATTTT
d_call: TRBD2
clone_size: .
j_call: TRBJ2-3
v_call: TRBV7-9

cdr3_aa: CAWSGRLTDKQYF
cdr3_nt: TGTGCCTGGAGCGGGAGGCTCACAGATAAGCAGTATTTT
d_call: TRBD2
clone_size: .
j_call: TRBJ2-3
v_call: TRBV30

cdr3_aa: CASSVPIESDTQYF
cdr3_nt: TGTGCCAGTAGTGTCCCGATCGAGTCAGATACGCAGTATTTT
d_call: .
clone_size: .
j_call: TRBJ2-3
v_call: TRBV19

cdr3_aa: CASSSRQGVYNQPQHF
cdr3_nt: TGTGCCAGCAGTTCCCGACAGGGGGTCTATAATCAGCCCCAGCATTTT
d_call: TRBD1
clone_size: .
j_call: TRBJ1-5
v_call: TRBV27

cdr3_aa: CASSVVTGGYEQYF
cdr3_nt: TGTGCCAGCAGTGTTGTGACAGGGGGCTACGAGCAGTACTTC
d_call: TRBD1
clone_size: .
j_call: TRBJ2-7
v_call: TRBV6-1

cdr3_aa: CAWSPIHGGTEAFF
cdr3_nt: TGTGCCTGGAGTCCCATTCACGGGGGCACTGAAGCTTTCTTT
d_call: .
clone_size: .
j_call: TRBJ1-1
v_call: TRBV30

cdr3_aa: CASSLRTGKLHEQFF
cdr3_nt: TGTGCCAGCAGCTTAAGGACCGGGAAACTCCATGAGCAGTTCTTC
d_call: .
clone_size: .
j_call: TRBJ2-1
v_call: TRBV7-9

cdr3_aa: CASSPISGLAGNNEQFF
cdr3_nt: TGTGCCAGCTCACCGATATCAGGACTAGCGGGGAACAATGAGCAGTTCTTC
d_call: TRBD2
clone_size: .
j_call: TRBJ2-1
v_call: TRBV18

cdr3_aa: CASSFSLGSGSIMEQFF
cdr3_nt: TGTGCCAGCAGCTTTAGTCTTGGTAGCGGGAGTATCATGGAGCAGTTCTTC
d_call: TRBD2
clone_size: medium-sized
j_call: TRBJ2-1
v_call: TRBV5-8

cdr3_aa: CASSLVASGAYEQYF
cdr3_nt: TGTGCCAGCAGCTTGGTGGCTAGCGGAGCCTACGAGCAGTACTTC
d_call: TRBD2
clone_size: .
j_call: TRBJ2-7
v_call: TRBV5-4

cdr3_aa: CASSQVMNTEAFF
cdr3_nt: TGCGCCAGCAGCCAAGTAATGAACACTGAAGCTTTCTTT
d_call: .
clone_size: .
j_call: TRBJ1-1
v_call: TRBV4-1

cdr3_aa: CAWSATGGSSGNTIYF
cdr3_nt: TGTGCCTGGTCGGCGACAGGGGGTTCCTCTGGAAACACCATATATTTT
d_call: TRBD1
clone_size: .
j_call: TRBJ1-3
v_call: TRBV30

cdr3_aa: CASSEGQGLGGYTF
cdr3_nt: TGTGCCAGCAGCGAGGGACAGGGGCTAGGTGGCTACACCTTC
d_call: TRBD1
clone_size: .
j_call: TRBJ1-2
v_call: TRBV9

cdr3_aa: CAWRLAGASYEQYF
cdr3_nt: TGTGCCTGGAGATTAGCGGGAGCAAGCTACGAGCAGTACTTC
d_call: TRBD2
clone_size: .
j_call: TRBJ2-7
v_call: TRBV30

cdr3_aa: CASASRGQGNTEAFF
cdr3_nt: TGCGCCAGTGCCTCCCGGGGACAGGGAAACACTGAAGCTTTCTTT
d_call: TRBD1
clone_size: .
j_call: TRBJ1-1
v_call: TRBV5-1

cdr3_aa: CASSLFAGSSDNEQFF
cdr3_nt: TGCGCCAGCAGCTTGTTTGCGGGAAGCTCCGACAATGAGCAGTTCTTC
d_call: .
clone_size: .
j_call: TRBJ2-1
v_call: TRBV5-1

cdr3_aa: CASSPRDRQFF
cdr3_nt: TGTGCCAGCAGTCCCCGGGACAGACAGTTCTTC
d_call: TRBD1
clone_size: .
j_call: TRBJ2-1
v_call: TRBV6-6

cdr3_aa: CSVGGGSGETQYF
cdr3_nt: TGCAGCGTTGGGGGTGGGAGTGGGGAGACCCAGTACTTC
d_call: .
clone_size: .
j_call: TRBJ2-5
v_call: TRBV29-1